This is a list of T cell receptor beta chains from one sample in a study of blood T cell repertoires in COVID-19. Assay used: immunoSEQ multiplex PCR; TCRdb lists only in-frame clones, some missing. The sample holds about 330,000 clones, around 87% seen once. Material: PBMCs or T cells enriched from blood (not recorded which). All receptors derive from a woman in her twenties or thirties who had recovered from COVID-19. The CDR3 runs from the conserved cysteine through the conserved F or W. D genes are given only for firm matches. Clone size, where shown, is once, few, many, or a class for clones that have expanded.

len: 12; j_gene: TRBJ2-5; d_gene: NA; abundance: once; v_gene: TRBV29-1; CDR3aa: CSVVYGEETQYF; CDR3nt: TGCAGCGTTGTTTACGGGGAAGAGACCCAGTACTTC
len: 14; j_gene: TRBJ2-3; d_gene: TRBD1; abundance: NA; v_gene: TRBV4-1; CDR3aa: CASSPTGGSDTQYF; CDR3nt: TGCGCCAGCTCTCCCACAGGGGGCTCAGATACGCAGTATTTT
len: 11; j_gene: TRBJ2-1; d_gene: NA; abundance: few; v_gene: TRBV12-3/TRBV12-4; CDR3aa: CASSPDYEQFF; CDR3nt: TGTGCCAGCAGTCCTGACTATGAGCAGTTCTTC
len: 15; j_gene: TRBJ1-5; d_gene: TRBD1; abundance: few; v_gene: TRBV18; CDR3aa: CASSRTGLDNQPQHF; CDR3nt: TGTGCCAGCTCACGGACAGGGCTAGACAATCAGCCCCAGCATTTT
len: 15; j_gene: TRBJ1-3; d_gene: TRBD1; abundance: NA; v_gene: TRBV5-1; CDR3aa: CASSVGQGSGNTIYF; CDR3nt: TGCGCCAGCAGCGTAGGACAGGGATCTGGAAACACCATATATTTT
len: 15; j_gene: TRBJ1-6; d_gene: NA; abundance: NA; v_gene: TRBV2; CDR3aa: CASSEQGTGNSPLHF; CDR3nt: TGTGCCAGCAGTGAACAGGGCACTGGTAATTCACCCCTCCACTTT
len: 12; j_gene: TRBJ2-5; d_gene: NA; abundance: once; v_gene: TRBV12-3/TRBV12-4; CDR3aa: CASSTRRETQYF; CDR3nt: TGTGCCAGCAGTACTAGGAGAGAGACCCAGTACTTC
len: 15; j_gene: TRBJ2-3; d_gene: TRBD2; abundance: NA; v_gene: TRBV29-1; CDR3aa: CSVENFGGAGDTQYF; CDR3nt: TGCAGCGTTGAAAACTTCGGGGGGGCAGGGGATACGCAGTATTTT
len: 14; j_gene: TRBJ1-2; d_gene: TRBD1; abundance: NA; v_gene: TRBV4-3; CDR3aa: CASSQRDRGDGYTF; CDR3nt: TGCGCCAGCAGCCAACGGGACAGGGGGGATGGCTACACCTTC
len: 13; j_gene: TRBJ1-2; d_gene: NA; abundance: few; v_gene: TRBV4-1; CDR3aa: CASSQRLTYGYTF; CDR3nt: TGCGCCAGCAGCCAAAGACTGACCTATGGCTACACCTTC
len: 17; j_gene: TRBJ1-1; d_gene: TRBD1; abundance: NA; v_gene: TRBV18; CDR3aa: CASSPPNRGRLNTEAFF; CDR3nt: TGTGCCAGCTCCCCTCCAAACAGGGGGCGATTGAACACTGAAGCTTTCTTT
len: 14; j_gene: TRBJ2-7; d_gene: TRBD1; abundance: NA; v_gene: TRBV6-5; CDR3aa: CASSNPGQGYEQYF; CDR3nt: TGTGCCAGCAGTAACCCCGGACAGGGCTACGAGCAGTACTTC
len: 14; j_gene: TRBJ1-2; d_gene: TRBD1; abundance: NA; v_gene: TRBV11-1; CDR3aa: CASSLASQGNGYTF; CDR3nt: TGTGCCAGCAGCTTAGCATCACAGGGGAACGGCTACACCTTC
len: 16; j_gene: TRBJ1-2; d_gene: TRBD1; abundance: few; v_gene: TRBV9; CDR3aa: CASSVSGGEAGVGYTF; CDR3nt: TGTGCCAGCAGCGTATCAGGGGGCGAGGCAGGTGTGGGCTACACCTTC
len: 16; j_gene: TRBJ2-3; d_gene: NA; abundance: NA; v_gene: TRBV5-1; CDR3aa: CASSPTPGGSTDTQYF; CDR3nt: TGCGCCAGCAGCCCTACCCCGGGGGGCAGCACAGATACGCAGTATTTT